This T cell receptor (beta chain) was obtained from a study of T cell responses to AZD1222 COVID-19 vaccine. The study, taken as a whole, reports: It should be noted that donors were predominantly white British and more often female, and clonal diversity was possibly underestimated.

Only in-frame clones appear in the TCRdb table, and some are missing; sequencing was by immunoSEQ multiplex PCR. The sample includes fewer than 110,000 clones, roughly 89% of them seen just once. Germline-derived CDR1 and CDR2 are SGHAT and FQNNGV. Trimming removed 1 base from V and 7 bases from J, with 17 bases in between. The CDR3 extends over 15 amino acids. As regards this clone: Its antigen is unidentified.

The sequence was obtained from an adult in good health. The starting material was peripheral blood, obtained on day 0 of AZD1222 vaccination. The chain uses TRBV11-2 and TRBJ2-7; D is uncertain. The CDR3: CASSLVRILALEQYF. DNA for the CDR3: TGTGCCAGCAGCTTAGTTAGGATACTGGCTTTAGAGCAGTACTTC.